This entry is about one T cell receptor (beta chain). This record comes from a study of cytotoxic CD8 clonotypes in ibrutinib-treated CLL. Sequencing used immunoSEQ multiplex PCR; TCRdb keeps in-frame clones, though not all of them. The sample includes about 250,000 clones, 70% of them seen just once. CDR3 length equals 12 residues. From germline, CDR1 is MDHEN and CDR2 SYDVKM. With 1 base removed from V and 7 bases from J, the gap between germline ends came to 8 bases. The sequencing here drew on PBMCs, taken after 24 months of ibrutinib treatment. The source is a human donor with chronic lymphocytic leukemia. The J gene is TRBJ2-7, the V gene TRBV28; D call uncertain. CDR3 amino acids: CASSLLGREQYF. The CDR3, as DNA: TGTGCCAGCAGTTTATTAGGGCGGGAGCAGTACTTC.